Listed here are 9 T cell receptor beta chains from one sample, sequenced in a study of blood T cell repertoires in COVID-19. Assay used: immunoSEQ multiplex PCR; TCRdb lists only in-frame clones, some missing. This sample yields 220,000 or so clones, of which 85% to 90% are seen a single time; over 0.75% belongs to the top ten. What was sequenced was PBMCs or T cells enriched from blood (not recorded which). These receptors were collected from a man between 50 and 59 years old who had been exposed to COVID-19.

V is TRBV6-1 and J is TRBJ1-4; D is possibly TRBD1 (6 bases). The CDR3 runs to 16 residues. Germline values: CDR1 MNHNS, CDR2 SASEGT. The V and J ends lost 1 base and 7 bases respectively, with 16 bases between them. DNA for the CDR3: TGTGCCAGCAGTGAAGTCCGGGACACCTCCTTTGAAAAACTGTTTTTT. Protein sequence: CASSEVRDTSFEKLFF.

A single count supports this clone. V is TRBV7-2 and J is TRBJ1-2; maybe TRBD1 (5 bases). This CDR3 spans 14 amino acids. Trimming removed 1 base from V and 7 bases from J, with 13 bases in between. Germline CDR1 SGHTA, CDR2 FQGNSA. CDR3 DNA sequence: TGTGCCAGCAGCTTAGTGATGTCAGGGTCTGGCTACACCTTC. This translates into CASSLVMSGSGYTF. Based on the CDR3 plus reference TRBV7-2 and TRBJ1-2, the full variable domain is GAGVSQSPSNKVTEKGKDVELRCDPISGHTALYWYRQSLGQGLEFLIYFQGNSAPDKSGLPSDRFSAERTGGSVSTLTIQRTQQEDSAVYLCASSLVMSGSGYTFGSGTRLTVV.

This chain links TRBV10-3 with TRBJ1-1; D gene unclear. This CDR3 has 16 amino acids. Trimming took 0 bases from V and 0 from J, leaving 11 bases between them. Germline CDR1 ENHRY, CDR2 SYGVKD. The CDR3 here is CAISESAQEMNTEAFF. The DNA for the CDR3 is TGTGCCATCAGTGAGTCGGCACAAGAAATGAACACTGAAGCTTTCTTT.

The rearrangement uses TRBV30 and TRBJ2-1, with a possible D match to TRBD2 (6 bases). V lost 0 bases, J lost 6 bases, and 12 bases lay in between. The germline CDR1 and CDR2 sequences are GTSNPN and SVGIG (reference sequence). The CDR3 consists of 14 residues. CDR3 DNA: TGTGCCTGGAGTGTGGACCCGGGACTCAATGAGCAGTTCTTC. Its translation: CAWSVDPGLNEQFF.

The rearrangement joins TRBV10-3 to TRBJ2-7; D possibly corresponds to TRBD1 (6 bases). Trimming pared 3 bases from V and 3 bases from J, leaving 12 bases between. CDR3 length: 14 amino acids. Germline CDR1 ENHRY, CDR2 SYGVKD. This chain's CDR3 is CAISEGTPNYEQYF. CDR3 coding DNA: TGTGCCATCAGTGAAGGGACACCAAACTACGAGCAGTACTTC.

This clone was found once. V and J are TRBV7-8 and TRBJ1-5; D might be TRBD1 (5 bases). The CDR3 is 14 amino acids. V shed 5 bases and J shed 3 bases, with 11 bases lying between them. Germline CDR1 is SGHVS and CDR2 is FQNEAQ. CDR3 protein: CASSADRVNQPQHF. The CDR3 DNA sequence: TGTGCCAGCAGCGCAGACAGAGTCAATCAGCCCCAGCATTTT.

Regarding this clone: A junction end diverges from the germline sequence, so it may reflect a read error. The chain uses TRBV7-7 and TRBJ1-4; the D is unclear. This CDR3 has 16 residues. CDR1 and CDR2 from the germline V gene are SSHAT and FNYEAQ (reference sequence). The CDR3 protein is CASSLGTFAANEKLFF. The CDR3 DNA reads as TGTGCTAGCAGCTTAGGAACTTTTGCGGCTAATGAAAAACTGTTTTTT.

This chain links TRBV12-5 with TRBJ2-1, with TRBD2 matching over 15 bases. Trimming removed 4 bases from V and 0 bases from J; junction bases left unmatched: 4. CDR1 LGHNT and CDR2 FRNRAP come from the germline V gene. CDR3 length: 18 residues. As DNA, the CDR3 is TGTGCTAGTGGTTCGGGGACTAGCGGGGGGAGCTCCTACAATGAGCAGTTCTTC. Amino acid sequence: CASGSGTSGGSSYNEQFF.

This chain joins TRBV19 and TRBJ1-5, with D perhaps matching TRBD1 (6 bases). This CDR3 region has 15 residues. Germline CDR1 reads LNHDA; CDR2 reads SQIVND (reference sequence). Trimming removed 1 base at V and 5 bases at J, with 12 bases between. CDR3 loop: CASSIVRGADQPQHF. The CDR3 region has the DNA TGTGCCAGTAGTATAGTACGGGGGGCCGATCAGCCCCAGCATTTT. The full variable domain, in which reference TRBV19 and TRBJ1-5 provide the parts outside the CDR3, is DGGITQSPKYLFRKEGQNVTLSCEQNLNHDAMYWYRQDPGQGLRLIYYSQIVNDFQKGDIAEGYSVSREKKESFPLTVTSAQKNPTAFYLCASSIVRGADQPQHFGDGTRLSIL.